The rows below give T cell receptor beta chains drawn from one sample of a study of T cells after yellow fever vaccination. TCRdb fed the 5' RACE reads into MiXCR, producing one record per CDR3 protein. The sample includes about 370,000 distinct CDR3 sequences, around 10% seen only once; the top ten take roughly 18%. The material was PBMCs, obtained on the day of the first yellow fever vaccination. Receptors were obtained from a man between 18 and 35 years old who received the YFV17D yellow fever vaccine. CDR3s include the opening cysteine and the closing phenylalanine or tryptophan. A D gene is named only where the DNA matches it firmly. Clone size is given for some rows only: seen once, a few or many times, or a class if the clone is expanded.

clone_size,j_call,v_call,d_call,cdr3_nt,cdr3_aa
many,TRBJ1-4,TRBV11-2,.,TGTGCCAGCAGCCCCGCGTTGGCTGAAAAACTGTTTTTT,CASSPALAEKLFF
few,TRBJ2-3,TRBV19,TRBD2,TGTGCCAGTAGTATAGTCCTAGCGGGCACAGATACGCAGTATTTT,CASSIVLAGTDTQYF
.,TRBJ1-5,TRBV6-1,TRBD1,TGTGCCAGCGGACAGGGTGGGTATAGCAATCAGCCCCAGCATTTT,CASGQGGYSNQPQHF
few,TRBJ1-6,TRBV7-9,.,TGTGCCAGCAGCCTGGGAGAGTTAGCCCTCCACTTT,CASSLGELALHF
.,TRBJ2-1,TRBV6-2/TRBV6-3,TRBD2,TGTGCCAGCAGTTACGCCGGGACTAGAGAGTATTCGGGGCAGTTCTTC,CASSYAGTREYSGQFF
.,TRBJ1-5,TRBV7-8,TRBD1,TGTGCCAGCAGCTCAGGGGGGATGTTTCAGCCCCAGCATTTT,CASSSGGMFQPQHF
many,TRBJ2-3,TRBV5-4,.,TGTGCCAGCAGTTATTCCCGAGATACGCAGTATTTT,CASSYSRDTQYF
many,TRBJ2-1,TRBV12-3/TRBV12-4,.,TGTGCCAGCAGTTTACGGCCTAATGAGCAGTTCTTC,CASSLRPNEQFF
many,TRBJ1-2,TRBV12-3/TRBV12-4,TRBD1,TGTGCCAGCAGTTCGACAGGGGAGCCTGGCTACACCTTC,CASSSTGEPGYTF
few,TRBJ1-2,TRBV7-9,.,TGTGCCAGCAGCCCCCGGGATCAACACTATGGCTACACCTTC,CASSPRDQHYGYTF
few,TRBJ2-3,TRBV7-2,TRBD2,TGTGCCAGCAGCTTAATCCCCGCTAGCGGGGGCACAGATACGCAGTATTTT,CASSLIPASGGTDTQYF
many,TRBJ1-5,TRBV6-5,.,TGTGCCAGCAGTTCCGGACAGAATCAGCCCCAGCATTTT,CASSSGQNQPQHF
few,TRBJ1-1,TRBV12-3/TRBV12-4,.,TGTGCCAGCAGCCCCAACACAGGGAAAAACACTGAAGCTTTCTTT,CASSPNTGKNTEAFF
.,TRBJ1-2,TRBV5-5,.,TGTGCCAGCAGCTTCTGGACGGGTGGCTACACCTTC,CASSFWTGGYTF
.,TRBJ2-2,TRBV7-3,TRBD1,TGTGCCAGCAGCTTTTGGGGACAGGGGGCGAACACCGGGGAGCTGTTTTTT,CASSFWGQGANTGELFF
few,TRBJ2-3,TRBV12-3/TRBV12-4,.,TGTGCCAGCAGACCCCCCGGGTTTATCACAGATACGCAGTATTTT,CASRPPGFITDTQYF
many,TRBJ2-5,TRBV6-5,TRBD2,TGTGCCAGCAGTTACCTCGGTAGCGGGGTGGAGACCCAGTACTTC,CASSYLGSGVETQYF
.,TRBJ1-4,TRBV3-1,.,TGTGCCAGCAGCTCGAACGGGAGGGTAAATGAAAAACTGTTTTTT,CASSSNGRVNEKLFF
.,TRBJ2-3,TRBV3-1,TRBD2,TGTGCCAGCAGCCACCAACTAGCGGGGGGGGGCACAGATACGCAGTATTTT,CASSHQLAGGGTDTQYF
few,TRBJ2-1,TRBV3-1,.,TGTGCCAGCAGCCAACCCCCCGTCTGGAATGAGCAGTTCTTC,CASSQPPVWNEQFF
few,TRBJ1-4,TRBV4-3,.,TGCGCCAGCAGCCTGTTGCGCCACAGTGAAAAACTGTTTTTT,CASSLLRHSEKLFF
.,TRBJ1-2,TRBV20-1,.,TGCAGTGCTAGACTTCGGCAGGCTGCGGATGGCTACACCTTC,CSARLRQAADGYTF
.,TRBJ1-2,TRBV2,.,TGTGCCAGCACGGGAACAGGGAGAAGCTACACCTTC,CASTGTGRSYTF
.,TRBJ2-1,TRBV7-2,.,TGTGCCAGCAGCTTAGGGGGTAGCGGACAAATCTACAATGAGCAGTTCTTC,CASSLGGSGQIYNEQFF
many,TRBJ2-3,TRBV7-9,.,TGTGCCAGCAGCCCCCCGGGCAGGGGAACAGATACGCAGTATTTT,CASSPPGRGTDTQYF
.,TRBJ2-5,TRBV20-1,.,TGCAGTGTCCGACCCCCAGGACTCCAAGAGACCCAGTACTTC,CSVRPPGLQETQYF
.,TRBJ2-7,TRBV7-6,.,TGTGCCAGCAGCCGGGATTTAACCTACGAGCAGTACTTC,CASSRDLTYEQYF
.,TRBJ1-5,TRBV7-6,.,TGTGCCAGCAGCACGCTAAAGGGATATAATCAGCCCCAGCATTTT,CASSTLKGYNQPQHF
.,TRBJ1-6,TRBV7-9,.,TGTGCCAGCAGCTTAGGGGGGGTTGAGTCACCCCTCCACTTT,CASSLGGVESPLHF
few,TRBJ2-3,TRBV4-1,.,TGCGCCAGCAGAGGACCTCGCACAGATACGCAGTATTTT,CASRGPRTDTQYF
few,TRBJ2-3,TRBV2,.,TGTGCCAGCAGTGAGTTTTTTCGCGGGGGCCCCGCAGATACGCAGTATTTT,CASSEFFRGGPADTQYF
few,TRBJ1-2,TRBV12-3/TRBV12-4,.,TGTGCCAGCAGGCCGGGAGCTAACTATGGCTACACCTTC,CASRPGANYGYTF
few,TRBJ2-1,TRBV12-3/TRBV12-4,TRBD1,TGTGCCAGCATGAGGGGGCCTCCCTACAATGAGCAGTTCTTC,CASMRGPPYNEQFF
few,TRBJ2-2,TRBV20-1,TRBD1,TGCAGTGCTAGTAAACAGGGGTACACCGGGGAGCTGTTTTTT,CSASKQGYTGELFF
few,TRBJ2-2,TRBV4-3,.,TGCGCCAGCAGCCAAGACTGGGGAGGGGAGCTGTTTTTT,CASSQDWGGELFF
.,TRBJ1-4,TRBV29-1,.,TGCAGCGTGCGGGTCATGGAGGATGAAAAACTGTTTTTT,CSVRVMEDEKLFF
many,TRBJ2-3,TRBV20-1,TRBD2,TGCAGTGCCAGCGGACTAGCGGGGGGGCAGGCAGATACGCAGTATTTT,CSASGLAGGQADTQYF
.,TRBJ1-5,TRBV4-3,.,TGCGCCAGCAGCCAAGACATCCGCCAGGGCGTTGGCAATCAGCCCCAGCATTTT,CASSQDIRQGVGNQPQHF
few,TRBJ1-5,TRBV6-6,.,TGTGCCAGCAGTTACTATGGGGGGCAGCCCCAGCATTTT,CASSYYGGQPQHF
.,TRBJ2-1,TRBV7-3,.,TGTGCCAGCAGCTTAAAGGAGAGCTCCTACAATGAGCAGTTCTTC,CASSLKESSYNEQFF
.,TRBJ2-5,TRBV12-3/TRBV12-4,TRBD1,TGTGCCAGCAGGGGGACAGGCCAAGAGACCCAGTACTTC,CASRGTGQETQYF
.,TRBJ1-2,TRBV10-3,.,TGTGCCATCAGTTACGGGGGGAACTATGGCTACACCTTC,CAISYGGNYGYTF
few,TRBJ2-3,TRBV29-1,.,TGCAGCGTTACTCACAGGGAAACCACAGATACGCAGTATTTT,CSVTHRETTDTQYF
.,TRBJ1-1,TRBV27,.,TGTGCCAGCAGTTTCTTCCAGAACACTGAAGCTTTCTTT,CASSFFQNTEAFF
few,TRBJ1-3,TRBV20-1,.,TGCAGTGCTAGAACGCCCACTGGAAACACCATATATTTT,CSARTPTGNTIYF
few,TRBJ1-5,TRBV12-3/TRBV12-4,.,TGTGCCACTTCACTAGGGGGCAATCAGCCCCAGCATTTT,CATSLGGNQPQHF
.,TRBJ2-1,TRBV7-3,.,TGTGCCAGCAGCTCGGACCAGGCAGGTCGGCCGTTCTTC,CASSSDQAGRPFF
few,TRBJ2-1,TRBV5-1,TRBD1,TGCGCCAGCAGCTTCAGGACAGGGGGCTCTGAGCAGTTCTTC,CASSFRTGGSEQFF
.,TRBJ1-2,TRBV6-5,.,TGTGCCAGCAGTTACGGGGAGGATCACCCTAACTATGGCTACACCTTC,CASSYGEDHPNYGYTF
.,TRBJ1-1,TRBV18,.,TGTGCCAGCTCACCACCGGCCGTGAACACTGAAGCTTTCTTT,CASSPPAVNTEAFF
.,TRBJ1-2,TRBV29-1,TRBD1,TGCAGCGCTCCGGACAGGGGGACTAACTATGGCTACACCTTC,CSAPDRGTNYGYTF
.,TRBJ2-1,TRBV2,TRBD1,TGTGCCAGCAGCTTCACCGGGACAGGCGCCAATGAGCAGTTCTTC,CASSFTGTGANEQFF
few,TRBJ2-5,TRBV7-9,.,TGTGCCAGCAGCTTACTCAGTCAACAAGAGACCCAGTACTTC,CASSLLSQQETQYF
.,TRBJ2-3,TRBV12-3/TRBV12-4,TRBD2,TGTGCCAGCACCCCCGGGGGGGGGGCATTGGTTACGAATACGCAGTATTTT,CASTPGGGALVTNTQYF
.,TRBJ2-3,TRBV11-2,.,TGTGCCAGCAGCCCTCCCGGGGCCGGAGATACGCAGTATTTT,CASSPPGAGDTQYF